The 23 T cell receptor beta chains listed next were all sequenced from one sample in a study of blood T cell repertoires in COVID-19. Generated by immunoSEQ multiplex PCR, the TCRdb table keeps only in-frame clones and is missing some. The sample includes 110,000 to 150,000 clones, around 90% of them seen just once. Sequencing input: peripheral blood. The receptors were sampled from an elderly woman with acute or convalescent COVID-19.

The rearrangement uses TRBV7-2 and TRBJ1-2; the match to TRBD1 covers 7 bases. Looked up from germline, CDR1 is SGHTA and CDR2 is FQGNSA. Germline trimming cut 4 bases from V and 1 base from J; bases unmatched to any gene: 3. The CDR3 is made up of 14 amino acids. The CDR3 bases are TGTGCCAGCAGCTACAGGGGTAGTAACTATGGCTACACCTTC. It translates to CASSYRGSNYGYTF.

The table lists this clone with a count of one. The chain combines TRBV5-4 with TRBJ1-2; D perhaps matches TRBD1 (5 bases). Deletions cut 4 bases from V and 2 bases from J, with 9 bases between. The CDR3 runs 13 residues. The germline gives CDR1 SGHNT, CDR2 YYREEE (reference sequence). CDR3 residues: CASSKDRNYGYTF. CDR3 nucleotides: TGTGCCAGCAGCAAAGACAGAAACTATGGCTACACCTTC.

This clone was observed a few times. The V call is TRBV5-4, the J call TRBJ1-4, with D possibly matching TRBD1 (6 bases). Germline CDR1 and CDR2: SGHNT and YYREEE (reference sequence). The CDR3 totals 12 residues. V was trimmed by 2 bases and J by 8 bases, leaving 7 bases between them. CDR3 in amino acids: CASSFGQEKLFF. CDR3 nucleotides: TGTGCCAGCAGCTTTGGACAGGAAAAACTGTTTTTT.

The V gene is TRBV6-2 or TRBV6-3, the J gene TRBJ2-7; 10 bases agree with TRBD2. CDR1 and CDR2 (germline): MNHEY, SVGEGT. The J segment lost 6 bases and the V segment lost 1 base, leaving 6 bases of the junction unmatched. The CDR3 length is 15 residues. CDR3 residues: CASSYWASGGSEQYF. The CDR3 DNA reads TGTGCCAGCAGTTACTGGGCTAGCGGGGGTAGCGAGCAGTACTTC.

The chain employs TRBV5-1 and TRBJ2-2; D unresolved. The CDR3 has 14 amino acids. The V end lost 7 bases, the J end lost 0 bases, and 10 bases lay between the germline ends. Germline-derived CDR1 and CDR2 are SGHRS and YFSETQ. DNA for the CDR3: TGCGCCAGCGGTGAGAGTGCGAACACCGGGGAGCTGTTTTTT. Translated, it gives CASGESANTGELFF.

The chain combines TRBV30 with TRBJ2-1; tentatively, D is TRBD1 (5 bases). CDR1 GTSNPN and CDR2 SVGIG come from the germline V gene (reference sequence). This CDR3 is built from 14 residues. V lost 5 bases to trimming and J lost 2 bases, with 13 bases between them. This CDR3 reads CAWGQGRAYNEQFF. The CDR3 DNA is TGTGCCTGGGGGCAGGGTCGGGCCTACAATGAGCAGTTCTTC.

The V call is TRBV10-3, the J call TRBJ2-7; D is possibly TRBD1 (5 bases). The germline V gene encodes CDR1 ENHRY and CDR2 SYGVKD. The CDR3 is 14 amino acids. V lost 7 bases and J 0 bases, leaving 13 bases between the germline ends. CDR3 region: CAIMDTQSSYEQYF. The DNA for the CDR3 is TGTGCCATCATGGACACCCAGAGCTCCTACGAGCAGTACTTC.

The V and J genes are TRBV2 and TRBJ1-2, with D tentatively TRBD1 (5 bases). CDR3 length: 13 residues. CDR1 is SNHLY and CDR2 is FYNNEI in the germline V gene. Trimming cost V 9 bases and J 8 bases, with 19 bases left between them. In nucleotides, the CDR3 is TGTGCCAGAGGGCACGACAGAGAAAGAGGCTACACCTTC. Translation gives CARGHDRERGYTF.

The chain links TRBV9 to TRBJ1-2; 9 bases align to TRBD1. V shed 0 bases, J shed 0 bases, and the junction held 9 bases outside the gene matches. CDR1 and CDR2 from the germline V gene are SGDLS and YYNGEE. CDR3 length: 18 residues. The CDR3 DNA follows: TGTGCCAGCAGCGTAGGGGCTACAGGGGGCCAACCTAACTATGGCTACACCTTC. Amino acids: CASSVGATGGQPNYGYTF.

The chain couples TRBV19 to TRBJ1-6; 10 nucleotides agree with TRBD1. Germline-derived CDR1 and CDR2 are LNHDA and SQIVND (reference sequence). The CDR3 runs to 17 residues. The ends lost 4 bases at V and 3 bases at J; junction bases unmatched: 6. CDR3 in amino acids: CASSRRTGGNYNSPLHF. Written as DNA, the CDR3 is TGTGCCAGTAGTAGACGGACAGGGGGGAACTATAATTCACCCCTCCACTTT. The full variable domain, with the rest looked up from reference TRBV19 and TRBJ1-6, is DGGITQSPKYLFRKEGQNVTLSCEQNLNHDAMYWYRQDPGQGLRLIYYSQIVNDFQKGDIAEGYSVSREKKESFPLTVTSAQKNPTAFYLCASSRRTGGNYNSPLHFGNGTRLTVT.

The rearrangement joins TRBV5-6 to TRBJ1-1; possibly TRBD1 for D (5 bases). The CDR3 extends over 15 amino acids. V was trimmed by 0 bases and J by 0 bases, leaving 9 bases between them. CDR1 SGHDT and CDR2 YYEEEE come from the germline V gene. CDR3 in DNA: TGTGCCAGCAGCTTGGTGGGGCGCATGAACACTGAAGCTTTCTTT. This encodes CASSLVGRMNTEAFF.

J is TRBJ2-1 and V is TRBV5-1; tentative D call: TRBD2 (7 bases). Trimming took 3 bases from V and 3 from J, leaving 13 bases between them. CDR3 length equals 15 residues. Germline lookup yields CDR1 SGHRS and CDR2 YFSETQ. CDR3: CASSSGGRDYNEQFF. CDR3 nucleotide sequence: TGCGCCAGCAGCTCGGGGGGCAGGGACTACAATGAGCAGTTCTTC.

This chain links TRBV5-1 with TRBJ2-1; D not certain. V was trimmed by 0 bases and J by 7 bases, leaving 2 bases between them. The CDR3 loop spans 11 amino acids. Germline CDR1 reads SGHRS; CDR2 reads YFSETQ. The DNA for the CDR3 is TGCGCCAGCAGCTTGGCAAATGAGCAGTTCTTC. This codes for CASSLANEQFF.

The chain uses TRBV5-1 and TRBJ1-5; 11 nucleotides line up with TRBD1. Germline-derived CDR1 and CDR2 are SGHRS and YFSETQ. With 2 bases clipped from V and 4 bases from J, the junction kept 2 bases outside the gene matches. There are 15 residues in the CDR3. CDR3 sequence: CASSLGTGGNQPQHF. The CDR3 DNA reads as TGCGCCAGCAGCTTAGGGACAGGGGGGAATCAGCCCCAGCATTTT.

V gene TRBV2 combines with J gene TRBJ1-2, with D perhaps TRBD1 (5 bases). Germline values: CDR1 SNHLY, CDR2 FYNNEI. V lost 5 bases and J 4 bases, leaving 11 bases between the germline ends. The CDR3 consists of 13 residues. CDR3 loop: CASSPGGTYGYTF. DNA of the CDR3: TGTGCCAGCAGTCCGGGGGGGACCTATGGCTACACCTTC.

The chain combines TRBV19 with TRBJ2-7; no reliable D call. This CDR3 contains 14 residues. Looked up from germline, CDR1 is LNHDA and CDR2 is SQIVND (reference sequence). The ends were cut back, 3 bases at V and 2 bases at J, with 11 bases in the middle. For the CDR3, the DNA is TGTGCCAGTAGTATTCGGTATTCCGCCTACGAGCAGTACTTC. Translating it yields CASSIRYSAYEQYF.

The chain links TRBV5-1 to TRBJ2-7; D is uncertain. The CDR3 is 14 residues long. Trimming shortened V by 2 bases and J by 5 bases, and 14 bases separated the two germline ends. Germline V gene lookup returns CDR1 SGHRS and CDR2 YFSETQ. In DNA, the CDR3 is TGCGCCAGCAGCTTTATCCCTGCCACTCACGAGCAGTACTTC. This sequence encodes CASSFIPATHEQYF.

The gene calls are TRBV3-1 (or the pseudogene TRBV3-2) and TRBJ1-1; D is unresolved. The CDR3 is 14 residues long. CDR1 is LGHDT, CDR2 YNNKEL, per germline (reference sequence). V lost 2 bases to trimming and J lost 2 bases, with 9 bases between them. The CDR3 loop is CASSQKSSNTEAFF. The DNA for the CDR3 is TGTGCCAGCAGCCAAAAGTCCAGTAACACTGAAGCTTTCTTT.

V usage is TRBV5-1 and J usage is TRBJ2-5; no definite D call. V was trimmed by 0 bases and J by 7 bases, leaving 13 bases between them. Germline V gene data show CDR1 as SGHRS and CDR2 as YFSETQ. The CDR3 runs 14 residues. CDR3 protein: CASSLDPSSATQYF. The CDR3 DNA reads as TGCGCCAGCAGCTTGGACCCTTCGAGTGCGACCCAGTACTTC.

This clone was counted once. The chain recombines TRBV6-6 with TRBJ1-5; a possible D gene is TRBD1 (6 bases). The CDR3 length is 14 residues. V was clipped by 5 bases and J by 4 bases, with 12 bases between them. The germline V gene has CDR1 MNHNY and CDR2 SVGAGI (reference sequence). The CDR3 reads CASSISGVNQPQHF. CDR3 nucleotides: TGTGCCAGCAGTATTTCAGGGGTGAATCAGCCCCAGCATTTT.

The chain joins TRBV29-1 to TRBJ2-7; D unclear. V was shortened by 6 bases and J by 4 bases, with 10 bases between the two germline ends. The germline V gene encodes CDR1 SQVTM and CDR2 ANQGSEA. This CDR3 comprises 11 residues. The DNA for the CDR3 is TGCAGCGTCCGAGAGTTATACGAGCAGTACTTC. Translating it yields CSVRELYEQYF.

This chain uses TRBV5-5 with TRBJ1-1; TRBD1 is a possible D gene (6 bases). The V end lost 4 bases, the J end lost 4 bases, and 17 bases lay between the germline ends. CDR1 SGHKS and CDR2 YYEKEE come from the germline V gene (reference sequence). CDR3 length equals 15 residues. The CDR3 sequence: CASSLTTQGGTEAFF. CDR3 bases: TGTGCCAGCAGCCTGACTACTCAAGGGGGCACTGAAGCTTTCTTT. The full variable domain, in which reference TRBV5-5 and TRBJ1-1 provide the parts outside the CDR3, is DAGVTQSPTHLIKTRGQQVTLRCSPISGHKSVSWYQQVLGQGPQFIFQYYEKEERGRGNFPDRFSARQFPNYSSELNVNALLLGDSALYLCASSLTTQGGTEAFFGQGTRLTVV.

V and J are TRBV29-1 and TRBJ1-4; TRBD1 agrees at 7 bases. The CDR3 loop spans 14 amino acids. CDR1 and CDR2 from the germline V gene are SQVTM and ANQGSEA. V lost 6 bases, J lost 1 base, and 5 bases stayed unmatched. The CDR3 DNA reads as TGCAGCGTGACGAACAGGGGAACTAATGAAAAACTGTTTTTT. Protein: CSVTNRGTNEKLFF.